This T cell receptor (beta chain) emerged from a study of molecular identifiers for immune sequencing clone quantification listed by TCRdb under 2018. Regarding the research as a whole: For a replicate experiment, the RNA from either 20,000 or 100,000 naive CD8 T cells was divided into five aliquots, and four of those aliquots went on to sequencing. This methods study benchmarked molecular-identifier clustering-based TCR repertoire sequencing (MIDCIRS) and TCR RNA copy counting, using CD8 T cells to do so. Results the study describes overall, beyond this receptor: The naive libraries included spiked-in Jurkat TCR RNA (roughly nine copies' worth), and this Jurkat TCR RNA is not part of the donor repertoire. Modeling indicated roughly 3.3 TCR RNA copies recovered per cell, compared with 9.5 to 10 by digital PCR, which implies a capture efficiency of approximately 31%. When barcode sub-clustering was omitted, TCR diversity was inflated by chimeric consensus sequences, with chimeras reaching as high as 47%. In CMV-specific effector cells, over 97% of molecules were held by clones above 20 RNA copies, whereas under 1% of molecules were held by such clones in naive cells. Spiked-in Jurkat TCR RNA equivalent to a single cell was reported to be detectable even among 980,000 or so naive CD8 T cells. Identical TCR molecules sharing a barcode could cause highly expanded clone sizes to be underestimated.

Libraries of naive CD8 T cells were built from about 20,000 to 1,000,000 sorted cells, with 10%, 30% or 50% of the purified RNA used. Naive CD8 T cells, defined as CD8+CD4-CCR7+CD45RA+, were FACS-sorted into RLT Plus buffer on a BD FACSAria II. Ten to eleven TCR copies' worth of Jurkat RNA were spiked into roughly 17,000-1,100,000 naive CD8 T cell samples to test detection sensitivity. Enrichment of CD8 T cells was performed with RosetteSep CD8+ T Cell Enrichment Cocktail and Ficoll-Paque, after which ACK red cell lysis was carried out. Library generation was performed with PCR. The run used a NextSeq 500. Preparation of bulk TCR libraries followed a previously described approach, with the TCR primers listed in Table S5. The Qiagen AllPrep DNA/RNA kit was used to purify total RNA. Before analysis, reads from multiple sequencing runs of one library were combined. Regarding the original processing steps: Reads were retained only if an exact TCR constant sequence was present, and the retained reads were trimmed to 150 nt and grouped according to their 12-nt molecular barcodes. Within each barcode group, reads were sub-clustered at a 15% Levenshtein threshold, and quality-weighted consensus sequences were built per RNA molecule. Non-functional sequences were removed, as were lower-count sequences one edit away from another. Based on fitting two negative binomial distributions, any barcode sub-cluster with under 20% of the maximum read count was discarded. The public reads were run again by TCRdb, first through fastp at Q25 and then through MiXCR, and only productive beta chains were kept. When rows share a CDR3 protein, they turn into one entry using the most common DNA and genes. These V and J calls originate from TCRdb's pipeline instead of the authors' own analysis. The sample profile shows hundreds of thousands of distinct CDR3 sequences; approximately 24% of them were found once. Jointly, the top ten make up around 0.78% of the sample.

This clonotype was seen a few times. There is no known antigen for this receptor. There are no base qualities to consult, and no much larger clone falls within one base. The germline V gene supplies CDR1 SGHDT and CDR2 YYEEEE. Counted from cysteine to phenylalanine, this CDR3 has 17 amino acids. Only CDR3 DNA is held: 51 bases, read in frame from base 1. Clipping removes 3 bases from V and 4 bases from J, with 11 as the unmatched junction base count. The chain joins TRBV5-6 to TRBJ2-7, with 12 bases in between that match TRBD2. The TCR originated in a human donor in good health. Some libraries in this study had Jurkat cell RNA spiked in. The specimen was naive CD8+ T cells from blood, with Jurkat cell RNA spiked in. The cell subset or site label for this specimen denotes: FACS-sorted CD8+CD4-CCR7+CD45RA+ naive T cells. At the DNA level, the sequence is TGTGCCAGCAGCTGGGGGACTAGCGGGCCACCCGCGTACGAGCAGTACTTC. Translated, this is CASSWGTSGPPAYEQYF.